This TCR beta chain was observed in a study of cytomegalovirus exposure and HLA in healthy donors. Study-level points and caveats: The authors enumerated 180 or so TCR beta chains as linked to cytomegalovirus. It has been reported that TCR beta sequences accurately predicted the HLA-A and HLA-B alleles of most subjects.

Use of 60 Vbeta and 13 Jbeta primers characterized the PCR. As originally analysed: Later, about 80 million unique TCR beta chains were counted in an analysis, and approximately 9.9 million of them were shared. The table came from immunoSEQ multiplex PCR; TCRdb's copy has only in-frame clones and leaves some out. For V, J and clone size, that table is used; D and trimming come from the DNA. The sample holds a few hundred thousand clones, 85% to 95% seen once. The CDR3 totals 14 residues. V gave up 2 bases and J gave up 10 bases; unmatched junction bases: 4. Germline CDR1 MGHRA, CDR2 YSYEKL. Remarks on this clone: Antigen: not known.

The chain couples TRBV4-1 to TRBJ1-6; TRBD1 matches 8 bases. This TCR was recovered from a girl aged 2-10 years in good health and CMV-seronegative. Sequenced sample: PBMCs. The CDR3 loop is CASSQLQGESPLHF. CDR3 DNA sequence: TGCGCCAGCAGCCAACTACAGGGGGAATCACCCCTCCACTTT.